The next 7 T cell receptor beta chains were all read from a single sample in a study of glioma-infiltrating T cells. TCR alpha and beta CDR3 regions were amplified from RNA using iRepertoire nested multiplex PCR. TCRdb reprocessed the multiplex PCR reads with MiXCR, giving one entry per CDR3 protein. This table holds under 150,000 distinct CDR3 sequences, approximately 24% found once. Sequencing was carried out using glioma tissue, nonneoplastic brain tissue, or PBMCs (not recorded which). All receptors derive from a human donor with low-grade glioma or glioblastoma, undergoing nonglioma brain surgery, or in good health (not recorded which).

This clonotype was detected many times. This chain links TRBV6-2 or TRBV6-3 with TRBJ2-7; D gene ambiguous. Trimming cost V 0 bases and J 3 bases, with 12 bases left between them. The CDR3 runs to 15 residues. The V gene's germline CDR1 is MNHEY and CDR2 SVGEGT. In DNA, the CDR3 is TGTGCCAGCAGTTACTCTAGGAACAGCCACTACGAGCAGTACGTC. This gives the protein CASSYSRNSHYEQYV.

The sample holds a few counts of this clonotype. The chain couples TRBV20-1 to TRBJ1-1; weak D call: TRBD1 (5 bases). Germline V gene data show CDR1 as DFQATT and CDR2 as SNEGSKA (reference sequence). The V end was cut by 6 bases, the J end by 11 bases, with 16 bases between. The CDR3 is 11 residues long. The CDR3 nucleotides are TGCAGTGCGGGGCAAGCGTTTGTCGCTTTCTTT. Protein: CSAGQAFVAFF.

This clonotype was recorded at least ten times. The chain joins TRBV28 to TRBJ2-4; 10 nucleotides agree with TRBD1. V lost 7 bases and J lost 7; bases outside the gene matches: 10. The CDR3 has 15 amino acids. The V gene's germline CDR1 is MDHEN and CDR2 SYDVKM. CDR3 bases: TGTGCCAGCACTCCCCACGGGACAGGGGAGAACATTCAGTACTTC. Encoded protein: CASTPHGTGENIQYF.

About this clonotype: A much larger clone differs by one base, so this may be a read error. The conserved closing phenylalanine or tryptophan is absent in this CDR3, likely reflecting a read error. This rearrangement joins TRBV7-2 to TRBJ1-1, with unresolved D. V was clipped by 3 bases and J by 1 base, with 0 bases between them. The germline V gene has CDR1 SGHTA and CDR2 FQGNSA. The CDR3 is made up of 11 amino acids. The CDR3 nucleotides read TGTGCCAGCAGCTTGAACACTGAAGCTTTCCTT. Residues: CASSLNTEAFL.

The genes are TRBV7-3 and TRBJ2-1; D is ambiguous. Per germline, CDR1 SGHTA and CDR2 FQGTGA. The germline V and J ends were trimmed by 4 bases and 6 bases, with 10 bases remaining between them. This CDR3 is 13 amino acids long. CDR3 sequence (DNA): TGTGCCAGCAGCTCCTATTTTAGCAATGAGCAGTTCTTC. The encoded protein is CASSSYFSNEQFF.

This clonotype was counted ten times or more. The chain joins TRBV7-2 to TRBJ1-6; the D is unclear. V was clipped by 5 bases and J by 7 bases, with 6 bases between them. CDR3 length equals 12 residues. Germline V gene data show CDR1 as SGHTA and CDR2 as FQGNSA. CDR3 protein: CASSPGNSPLHF. CDR3 DNA: TGTGCCAGCAGCCCGGGGAATTCACCCCTCCACTTT. Variable domain in full (rest from reference TRBV7-2 and TRBJ1-6): GAGVSQSPSNKVTEKGKDVELRCDPISGHTALYWYRQSLGQGLEFLIYFQGNSAPDKSGLPSDRFSAERTGGSVSTLTIQRTQQEDSAVYLCASSPGNSPLHFGNGTRLTVT.

The V call is TRBV7-9, the J call TRBJ1-3; 8 nucleotides align to TRBD1. This CDR3 comprises 12 residues. The germline V gene has CDR1 SEHNR and CDR2 FQNEAQ (reference sequence). Trimming took 6 bases from V and 8 from J; bases not matched to a gene: 3. The CDR3 spells CASRGQGDTIYF. In DNA, the CDR3 is TGTGCCAGCAGAGGACAGGGAGACACCATATATTTT.